The 24 T cell receptor beta chains below all came from one sample that was sequenced in a study of shared clonotypes between healthy human individuals. Using immunoSEQ multiplex PCR, the repertoire was profiled, and TCRdb retains in-frame clones only, with some absent. The table has around 2.1 million clones, approximately 96% seen once; the top ten hold about 0.13%. The source material was naive CD4+ T cells sorted from blood. Sample subset: CD45RA+ positively selected. The receptor source for this set is a man aged 18 to 35 in good health.

The chain combines TRBV6-5 with TRBJ2-7; a weak D match, TRBD1 (5 bases). Looked up from germline, CDR1 is MNHEY and CDR2 is SVGAGI. Trimming took off 4 bases at V and 0 bases at J, with 13 bases between the two ends. This CDR3 is 15 amino acids long. The DNA of the CDR3 is TGTGCCAGCAGTTCTCGGTACAGGAGCTCCTACGAGCAGTACTTC. It is translated as CASSSRYRSSYEQYF.

This chain links TRBV6-1 with TRBJ1-4; 7 bases line up with TRBD1. Unmatched junction bases numbered 4, after V lost 5 bases and J lost 4 bases. Germline V gives CDR1 MNHNS, CDR2 SASEGT. CDR3 size: 14 residues. The CDR3, as DNA: TGTGCCAGCAGTTCCCGACAGGGTAATGAAAAACTGTTTTTT. Translated: CASSSRQGNEKLFF.

CDR3 in amino acids: CASVYGWRGYGYTF. The CDR3 DNA reads TGCGCCAGCGTTTACGGGTGGCGTGGCTATGGCTACACCTTC. V usage is TRBV10-2 and J usage is TRBJ1-2; D not certain. Per the germline V gene, CDR1 is WSHSY and CDR2 is SAAADI. V dropped 8 bases and J dropped 4 bases, with 17 bases sitting between them. The CDR3 length is 14 residues.

A few counts support this clone. The J gene is TRBJ1-1, the V gene TRBV7-2; 7 bases line up with TRBD1. Germline values: CDR1 SGHTA, CDR2 FQGNSA. V was clipped by 5 bases and J by 5 bases; unmatched bases: 11. This CDR3 comprises 15 residues. The CDR3 is CASSPTAMGQTEAFF. The CDR3 region has the DNA TGTGCCAGCAGCCCTACCGCTATGGGACAGACTGAAGCTTTCTTT.

The V call is TRBV30, the J call TRBJ2-1; D unresolved. Germline CDR1 reads GTSNPN; CDR2 reads SVGIG (reference sequence). Trimming pared 5 bases from V and 3 bases from J, leaving 11 bases between. This CDR3 spans 13 amino acids. Here the CDR3 DNA reads TGTGCCTGGGGTCTGGGGTTCTACAATGAGCAGTTCTTC. It translates to CAWGLGFYNEQFF. Based on the CDR3 plus reference TRBV30 and TRBJ2-1, the full variable domain is SQTIHQWPATLVQPVGSPLSLECTVEGTSNPNLYWYRQAAGRGLQLLFYSVGIGQISSEVPQNLSASRPQDRQFILSSKKLLLSDSGFYLCAWGLGFYNEQFFGPGTRLTVL.

Only a few counts were recorded for this clone. V is TRBV10-3 and J is TRBJ1-6; D is perhaps TRBD1 (5 bases). CDR1 is ENHRY, CDR2 SYGVKD, per germline. The CDR3 totals 13 residues. V gave up 8 bases and J gave up 7 bases, with 12 bases separating them. This chain's CDR3 is CAIGGAGNSPLHF. The CDR3, as DNA: TGTGCCATCGGAGGGGCCGGGAATTCACCCCTCCACTTT.

Worth noting for this clone: Other DNA sequences from this sample encode an identical CDR3 as well. The chain couples TRBV6-5 to TRBJ2-5; the match to TRBD2 covers 10 bases. V shed 0 bases, J shed 1 base, and the junction held 2 bases outside the gene matches. Per germline, CDR1 MNHEY and CDR2 SVGAGI. The CDR3 has 16 residues. The CDR3 reads CASSYSPSGGQETQYF. For the CDR3, the DNA is TGTGCCAGCAGTTACTCGCCTAGCGGGGGCCAAGAGACCCAGTACTTC.

This clone was seen a few times. This specimen includes other DNA sequences encoding the same CDR3. This sequence joins TRBV2 and TRBJ2-3, with D possibly TRBD1 on 6 matching bases. Germline CDR1 reads SNHLY; CDR2 reads FYNNEI. Trimming removed 4 bases from V and 0 bases from J, with 11 bases in between. The CDR3 runs to 15 residues. Here the CDR3 reads CASSAQGTSTDTQYF. CDR3 nucleotides: TGTGCCAGCAGTGCACAGGGAACTAGCACAGATACGCAGTATTTT.

The rearrangement links TRBV5-1 to TRBJ2-5; D is perhaps TRBD2 (6 bases). Germline CDR1 and CDR2: SGHRS and YFSETQ. The length of the CDR3 is 14 residues. The V and J ends lost 3 bases and 2 bases respectively, with 11 bases between them. CDR3 sequence: CASSSGSWQETQYF. CDR3 nucleotides: TGCGCCAGCAGCTCCGGGAGTTGGCAAGAGACCCAGTACTTC.

V usage is TRBV6-1 and J usage is TRBJ1-1, with TRBD1 matching 8 bases. In germline, CDR1 is MNHNS, CDR2 SASEGT. This CDR3 is built from 12 residues. Germline trimming cut 6 bases from V and 4 bases from J; bases unmatched to any gene: 1. CDR3: CASRGQATEAFF. The CDR3 DNA sequence: TGTGCCAGCAGGGGACAGGCCACTGAAGCTTTCTTT.

Comments on this clone: The same CDR3 arises from other DNA sequences in this sample as well. The chain recombines TRBV7-2 with TRBJ1-2; 9 bases are shared with TRBD1. V lost 5 bases, J lost 4 bases, and 5 bases stayed unmatched. Germline CDR1 reads SGHTA; CDR2 reads FQGNSA. The CDR3 consists of 14 residues. CDR3 amino acids: CASSPGTGSYGYTF. DNA of the CDR3: TGTGCCAGCAGCCCCGGGACAGGGAGCTATGGCTACACCTTC.

The genes are TRBV6-6 and TRBJ2-1; no firm D call. Per germline, CDR1 MNHNY and CDR2 SVGAGI (reference sequence). Trimming took off 6 bases at V and 4 bases at J, with 7 bases between the two ends. The CDR3 covers 12 residues. CDR3: CASSLGYNEQFF. The CDR3 coding sequence is TGTGCCAGCAGCCTCGGGTACAATGAGCAGTTCTTC.

As regards this clone: One junction end disagrees with the germline gene, perhaps due to a read error. This rearrangement joins TRBV7-7 to TRBJ2-5; 9 bases fit TRBD1. The CDR3 runs to 17 residues. Germline CDR1 SSHAT, CDR2 FNYEAQ (reference sequence). This CDR3 reads CASSLRMGTGYQETQYF. CDR3 coding DNA: TGTGCTAGCAGCCTTAGAATGGGGACAGGGTACCAAGAGACCCAGTACTTC.

V and J are TRBV28 and TRBJ1-3, with 7 positions matching TRBD1. J gave up 7 bases and V 5 bases, and 14 bases lay outside the gene matches. This CDR3 has 16 amino acids. The germline V gene encodes CDR1 MDHEN and CDR2 SYDVKM. The CDR3, as DNA: TGTGCCAGCAGTAAGGACGGAGCGGAGGGGGCTAACACCATATATTTT. The encoded protein is CASSKDGAEGANTIYF.

V gene TRBV28 combines with J gene TRBJ1-5; a weak D match, TRBD1 (5 bases). V was cut by 7 bases and J by 2 bases, with 18 bases left in between. Germline-derived CDR1 and CDR2 are MDHEN and SYDVKM. This CDR3 region has 16 residues. The CDR3: CASTRESRAGNQPQHF. Here the CDR3 DNA reads TGTGCCAGCACGCGTGAGTCCAGGGCCGGCAATCAGCCCCAGCATTTT.

The chain combines TRBV7-8 with TRBJ2-7; the D gene could be TRBD1 or TRBD2 (6 bases each). This CDR3 is built from 14 residues. Germline V gene sequence: CDR1 SGHVS, CDR2 FQNEAQ. The ends were cut back, 8 bases at V and 2 bases at J, with 16 bases in the middle. The CDR3 DNA sequence: TGTGCCAGCCGGGGGCCTCATGGGACCTACGAGCAGTACTTC. This sequence encodes CASRGPHGTYEQYF. Using reference TRBV7-8 and TRBJ2-7 for the parts outside the CDR3, the full variable domain is GAGVSQSPRYKVAKRGQDVALRCDPISGHVSLFWYQQALGQGPEFLTYFQNEAQLDKSGLPSDRFFAERPEGSVSTLKIQRTQQEDSAVYLCASRGPHGTYEQYFGPGTRLTVT.

The rearrangement links TRBV5-8 to TRBJ1-2; TRBD1 is a possible D gene (6 bases). Trimming took 0 bases from V and 4 from J, leaving 10 bases between them. This CDR3 region has 14 residues. Germline lookup yields CDR1 SGHTS and CDR2 YDEGEE. The CDR3 region is CASSLDREVYGYTF. In DNA form, the CDR3 reads TGTGCCAGCAGCTTGGACAGGGAGGTCTATGGCTACACCTTC.

This chain links TRBV2 with TRBJ2-2; 10 bases line up with TRBD1. This CDR3 comprises 17 residues. Germline CDR1 reads SNHLY; CDR2 reads FYNNEI. V trimming: 2 bases; J trimming: 2 bases; junction bases outside the gene matches: 5. As DNA, the CDR3 is TGTGCCAGCAGTGAAAGGACAGGGGGACCTAACACCGGGGAGCTGTTTTTT. Protein sequence: CASSERTGGPNTGELFF. Drawing the rest from reference TRBV2 and TRBJ2-2, the complete variable domain is EPEVTQTPSHQVTQMGQEVILRCVPISNHLYFYWYRQILGQKVEFLVSFYNNEISEKSEIFDDQFSVERPDGSNFTLKIRSTKLEDSAMYFCASSERTGGPNTGELFFGEGSRLTVL.

The chain couples TRBV19 to TRBJ2-7; no definite D call. CDR3 length equals 14 residues. The V gene lost 1 base and the J gene lost 3 bases, with 10 bases spanning the gap. The germline V gene encodes CDR1 LNHDA and CDR2 SQIVND (reference sequence). CDR3 loop: CASSIGGPGYEQYF. The CDR3 coding sequence is TGTGCCAGTAGTATAGGTGGCCCGGGCTACGAGCAGTACTTC.

The chain joins TRBV14 to TRBJ1-4; 9 bases are shared with TRBD1. CDR3 length equals 17 residues. The V segment lost 3 bases and the J segment 1 base; nucleotides outside the gene matches: 6. Germline CDR1 reads SGHDN; CDR2 reads FVKESK. The CDR3 reads CASSQTGTGRTNEKLFF. The CDR3 DNA is TGTGCCAGCAGCCAGACCGGGACAGGGAGAACTAATGAAAAACTGTTTTTT. Full variable domain (missing parts from reference TRBV14 and TRBJ1-4): EAGVTQFPSHSVIEKGQTVTLRCDPISGHDNLYWYRRVMGKEIKFLLHFVKESKQDESGMPNNRFLAERTGGTYSTLKVQPAELEDSGVYFCASSQTGTGRTNEKLFFGSGTQLSVL.

CDR3 protein: CASTQGAKGYTF. CDR3 DNA sequence: TGTGCCAGCACGCAGGGGGCGAAGGGCTACACCTTC. The chain links TRBV19 to TRBJ1-2, with 8 bases aligning to TRBD1. V shed 9 bases and J 8 bases; nucleotides not matched to a gene: 8. The germline CDR1 and CDR2 sequences are LNHDA and SQIVND (reference sequence). The CDR3 runs to 12 residues.

CDR3 sequence reads: CASSLSRTIAADTQYF. The DNA for the CDR3 is TGTGCCAGCAGTTTATCCCGGACTATCGCCGCCGATACGCAGTATTTT. This chain joins TRBV27 and TRBJ2-3, with D possibly TRBD2 on 6 matching bases. Germline-derived CDR1 and CDR2 are MNHEY and SMNVEV (reference sequence). V lost 0 bases, J lost 6 bases, and 16 bases lay in between. The CDR3 contains 16 residues.

The chain couples TRBV28 to TRBJ2-7, with TRBD1 matching 7 bases. This CDR3 is built from 15 residues. V gave up 8 bases and J gave up 3 bases; unmatched junction bases: 13. CDR1 MDHEN and CDR2 SYDVKM come from the germline V gene. The CDR3 bases are TGTGCCAGCTACCCACAGGGGTTGGGGATCTACGAGCAGTACTTC. Translation: CASYPQGLGIYEQYF.

V and J are TRBV4-1 and TRBJ2-2; a possible D gene is TRBD1 (6 bases). CDR1 is MGHRA, CDR2 YSYEKL, per germline. The V end was cut by 5 bases, the J end by 1 base, with 14 bases between. This CDR3 has 16 amino acids. CDR3 residues: CASSLTGTLNTGELFF. CDR3 coding DNA: TGCGCCAGCAGCTTGACCGGGACACTGAACACCGGGGAGCTGTTTTTT.